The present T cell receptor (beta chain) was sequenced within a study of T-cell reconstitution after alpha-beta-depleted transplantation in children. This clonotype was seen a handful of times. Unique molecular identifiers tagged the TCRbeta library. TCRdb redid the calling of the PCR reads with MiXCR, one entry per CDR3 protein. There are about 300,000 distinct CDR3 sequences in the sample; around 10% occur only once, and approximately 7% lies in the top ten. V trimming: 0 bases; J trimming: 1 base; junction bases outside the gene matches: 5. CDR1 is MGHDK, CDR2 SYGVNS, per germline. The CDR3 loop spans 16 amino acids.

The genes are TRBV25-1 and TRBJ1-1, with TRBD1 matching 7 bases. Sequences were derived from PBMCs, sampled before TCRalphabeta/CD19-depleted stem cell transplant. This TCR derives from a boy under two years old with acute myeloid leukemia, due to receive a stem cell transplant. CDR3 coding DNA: TGTGCCAGCAGTGAATACCCACAGGGGCAGAACACTGAAGCTTTCTTT. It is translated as CASSEYPQGQNTEAFF. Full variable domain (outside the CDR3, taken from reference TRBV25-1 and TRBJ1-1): EADIYQTPRYLVIGTGKKITLECSQTMGHDKMYWYQQDPGMELHLIHYSYGVNSTEKGDLSSESTVSRIRTEHFPLTLESARPSHTSQYLCASSEYPQGQNTEAFFGQGTRLTVV.